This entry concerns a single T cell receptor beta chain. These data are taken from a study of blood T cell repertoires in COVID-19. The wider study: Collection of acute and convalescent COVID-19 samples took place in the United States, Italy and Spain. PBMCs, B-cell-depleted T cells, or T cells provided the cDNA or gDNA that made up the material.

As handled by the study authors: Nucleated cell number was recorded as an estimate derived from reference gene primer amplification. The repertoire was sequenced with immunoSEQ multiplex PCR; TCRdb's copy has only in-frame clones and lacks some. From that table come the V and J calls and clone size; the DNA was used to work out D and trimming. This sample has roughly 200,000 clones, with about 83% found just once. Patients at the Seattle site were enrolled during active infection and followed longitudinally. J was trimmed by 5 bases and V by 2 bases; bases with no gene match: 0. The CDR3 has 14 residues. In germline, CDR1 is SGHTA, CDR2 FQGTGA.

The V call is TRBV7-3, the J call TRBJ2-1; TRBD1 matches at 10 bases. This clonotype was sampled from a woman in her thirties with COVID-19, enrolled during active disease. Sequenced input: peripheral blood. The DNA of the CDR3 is TGTGCCAGCAGCTTAGGGACAGGGGACAATGAGCAGTTCTTC. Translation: CASSLGTGDNEQFF.